Here is one TCR beta chain with its context. What it recognizes is unknown. This CDR3 comprises 17 residues. V gave up 2 bases and J gave up 2 bases; unmatched junction bases: 7. The V gene's germline CDR1 is MNHEY and CDR2 SMNVEV (reference sequence). Sequenced by immunoSEQ multiplex PCR; TCRdb stores in-frame clones only, minus some. The data contain approximately 2.3 million clones, over 85% of them singletons. The sample comes from a study of shared clonotypes between healthy human individuals. Study-wide background: CD4 naive and CD4 memory each took three plates per donor, while CD8 naive took two and CD8 memory one. Findings and caveats of the study: Relative to memory subsets, naive subsets generally showed larger estimated richness.

Adult donors, all healthy and HIV-negative, had no recent acute infections or vaccinations. All participating donors were Caucasian adults from Nashville, Tennessee. The sequence came from a man between 18 and 35 years old in good health. Some clones in this sample may be carry-over from other donors' samples. Sequencing was done on a sample of naive CD4+ T cells from PBMCs. The subset was: CD45RA+ positively selected. The chain has TRBV27 and TRBJ2-1; 9 positions match TRBD1. CDR3 coding DNA: TGTGCCAGCAGTTTAGGTCTGGGACAGGGTACCTACAATGAGCAGTTCTTC. Amino acids: CASSLGLGQGTYNEQFF.